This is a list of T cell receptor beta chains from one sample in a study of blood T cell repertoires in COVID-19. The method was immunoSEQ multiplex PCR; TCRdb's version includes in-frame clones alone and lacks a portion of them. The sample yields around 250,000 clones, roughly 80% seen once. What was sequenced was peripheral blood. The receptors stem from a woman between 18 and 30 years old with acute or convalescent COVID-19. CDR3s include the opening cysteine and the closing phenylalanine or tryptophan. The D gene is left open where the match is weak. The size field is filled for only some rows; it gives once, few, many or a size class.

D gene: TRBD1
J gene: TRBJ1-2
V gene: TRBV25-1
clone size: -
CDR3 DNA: TGTGCCAGCAGTGAATATTACGGGACAGGTGACTATGGCTACACCTTC
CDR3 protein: CASSEYYGTGDYGYTF

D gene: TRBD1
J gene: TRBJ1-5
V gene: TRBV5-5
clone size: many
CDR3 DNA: TGTGCCAGCAGCTTGGTTGACAGGGGAAATCAGCCCCAGCATTTT
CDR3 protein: CASSLVDRGNQPQHF

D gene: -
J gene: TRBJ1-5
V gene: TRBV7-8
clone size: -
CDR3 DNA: TGTGCCAGCAGCTTATCCGTGGCGAGGGATGTCACTCACTTTGTGAGCAATCAGCCCCAGCATTTT
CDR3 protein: CASSLSVARDVTHFVSNQPQHF

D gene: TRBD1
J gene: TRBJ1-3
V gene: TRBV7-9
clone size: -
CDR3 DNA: TGTGCCAGCAGCCCTCGACAGGGGGTGCTCTCTGGAAACACCATATATTTT
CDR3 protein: CASSPRQGVLSGNTIYF

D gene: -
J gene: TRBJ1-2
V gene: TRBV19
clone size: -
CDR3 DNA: TGTGCCAGTAGGGAGACAGGCATTAACTATGGCTACACCTTC
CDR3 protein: CASRETGINYGYTF

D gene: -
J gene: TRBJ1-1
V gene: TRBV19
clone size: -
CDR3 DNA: TGTGCCAGTAGTATCTCAGGGCTGCGGATAACTGAAGCTTTCTTT
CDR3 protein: CASSISGLRITEAFF

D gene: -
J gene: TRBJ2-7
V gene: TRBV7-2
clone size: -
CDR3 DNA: TGTGCCAGCAGCTTAAGCGGATACGAGCAGTACTTC
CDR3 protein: CASSLSGYEQYF

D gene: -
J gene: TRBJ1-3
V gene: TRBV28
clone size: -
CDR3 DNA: TGTGCCAGCAGTTTATTCGGGTACTCTGGAAACACCATATATTTT
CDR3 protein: CASSLFGYSGNTIYF

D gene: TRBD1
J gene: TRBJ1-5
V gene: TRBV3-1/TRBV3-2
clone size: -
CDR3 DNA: TGTGCCAGCAGCCAAGATGGGGCCCCCCCCCTTAGGGACAGGGATGAGTTCAGCAATCAGCCCCAGCATTTT
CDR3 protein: CASSQDGAPPLRDRDEFSNQPQHF

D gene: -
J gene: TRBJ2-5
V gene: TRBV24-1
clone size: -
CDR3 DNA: TGTGCCACCAGTGATTTAGCAAGGGGGGGAAAGACCCAGTACTTC
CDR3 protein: CATSDLARGGKTQYF

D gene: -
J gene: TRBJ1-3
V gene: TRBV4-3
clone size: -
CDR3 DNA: TGCGCCAGCAGCCCGGACAGACCCTCTGGAAACACCATATATTTT
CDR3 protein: CASSPDRPSGNTIYF

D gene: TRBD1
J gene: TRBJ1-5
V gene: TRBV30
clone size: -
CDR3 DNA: TGTGCCTGGGGACAGGGCGGGGGTCAGCCCCAGCATTTT
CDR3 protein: CAWGQGGGQPQHF

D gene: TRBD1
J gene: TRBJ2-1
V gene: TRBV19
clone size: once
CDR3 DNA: TGTGCCAGTAGCCCGGGACAGGGGGTCGGGGGAGCCTACAATGAGCAGTTCTTC
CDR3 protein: CASSPGQGVGGAYNEQFF

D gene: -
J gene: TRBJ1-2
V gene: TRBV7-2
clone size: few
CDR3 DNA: TGTGCCAGCAGCTTTAGGGGCGGCTATGGCTACACCTTC
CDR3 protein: CASSFRGGYGYTF

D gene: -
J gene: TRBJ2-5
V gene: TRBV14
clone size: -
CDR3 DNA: TGTGCCAGCAGCCAACTGCGGGGAAGCCAAGAGACCCAGTACTTC
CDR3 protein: CASSQLRGSQETQYF

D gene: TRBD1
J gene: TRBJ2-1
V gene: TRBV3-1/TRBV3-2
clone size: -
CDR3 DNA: TGTGCCAGCAGCCAAGCCCGGACAGGGGACTACAATGAGCAGTTCTTC
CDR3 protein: CASSQARTGDYNEQFF

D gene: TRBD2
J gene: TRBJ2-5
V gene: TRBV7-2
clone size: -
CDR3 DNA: TGTGCCAGCAGCTCAGGACTAGCGGGAGGGCAAGAGACCCAGTACTTC
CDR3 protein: CASSSGLAGGQETQYF

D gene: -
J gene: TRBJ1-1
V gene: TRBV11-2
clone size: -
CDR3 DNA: TGTGCCAGCAGCCACAAAACAGGGCTGAACACTGAAGCTTTCTTT
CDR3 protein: CASSHKTGLNTEAFF

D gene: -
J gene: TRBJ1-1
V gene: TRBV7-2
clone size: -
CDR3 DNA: TGTGCCAGCAGCTTAGGCGCGATGAACACTGAAGCTTTCTTT
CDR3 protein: CASSLGAMNTEAFF

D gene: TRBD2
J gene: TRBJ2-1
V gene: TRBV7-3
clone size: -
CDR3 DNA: TGTGCCAGCAGCTTAATGGCGGGAGGGGTGTACAATGAGCAGTTCTTC
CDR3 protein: CASSLMAGGVYNEQFF

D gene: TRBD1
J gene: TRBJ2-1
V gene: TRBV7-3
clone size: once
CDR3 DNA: TGTGCCAGCAGTCCACAGGGGAGCTCCTACAATGAGCAGTTCTTC
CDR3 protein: CASSPQGSSYNEQFF

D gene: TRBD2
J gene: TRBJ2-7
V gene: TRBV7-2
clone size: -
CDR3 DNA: TGTGCCAGCAGCTCGAGACTAGCGGGAGTCGACGAGCAGTACTTC
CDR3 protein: CASSSRLAGVDEQYF

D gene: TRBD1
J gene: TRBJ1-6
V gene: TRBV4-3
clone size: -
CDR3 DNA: TGCGCCAGCAGCCAAGACAGGGGGTATAATTCACCCCTCCACTTT
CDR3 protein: CASSQDRGYNSPLHF

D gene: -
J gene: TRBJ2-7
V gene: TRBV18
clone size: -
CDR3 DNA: TGTGCCAGCTCACCCGCAGGAGGGGCATACGAGCAGTACTTC
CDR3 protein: CASSPAGGAYEQYF

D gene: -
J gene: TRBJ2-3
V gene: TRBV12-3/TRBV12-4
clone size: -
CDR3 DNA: TGTGCCAGCAGTTTATCCGGGAATACGCAGTATTTT
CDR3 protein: CASSLSGNTQYF

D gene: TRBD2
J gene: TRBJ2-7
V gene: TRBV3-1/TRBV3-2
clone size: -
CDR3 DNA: TGTGCCAGCAGCCAGGCGGCGGGGGGGGCCTACGAGCAGTACTTC
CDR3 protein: CASSQAAGGAYEQYF

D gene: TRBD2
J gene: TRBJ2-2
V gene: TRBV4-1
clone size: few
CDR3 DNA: TGCGCCAGCAGCCAATTGGTAGCGGGAGTGCGCACCGGGGAGCTGTTTTTT
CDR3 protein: CASSQLVAGVRTGELFF

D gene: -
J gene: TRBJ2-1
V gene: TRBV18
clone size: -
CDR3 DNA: TGTGCCAGCTCCCCCCTGGGGCAGGTCAGCTCCTACAATGAGCAGTTCTTC
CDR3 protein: CASSPLGQVSSYNEQFF

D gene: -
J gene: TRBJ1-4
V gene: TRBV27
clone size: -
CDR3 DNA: TGTGCCAGCAGTTTAGGGGGGAGGAATGAAAAACTGTTTTTT
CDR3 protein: CASSLGGRNEKLFF

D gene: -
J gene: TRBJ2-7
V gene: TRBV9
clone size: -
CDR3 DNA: TGTGCCAGCAGCGTATGGCCGTCCTACGAGCAGTACTTC
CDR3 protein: CASSVWPSYEQYF

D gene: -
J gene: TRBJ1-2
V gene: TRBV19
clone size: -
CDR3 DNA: TGTGCCAGTAGTATAGAGGACATGGACGCTAACTATGGCTACACCTTC
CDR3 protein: CASSIEDMDANYGYTF

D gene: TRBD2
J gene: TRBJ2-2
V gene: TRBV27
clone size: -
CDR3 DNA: TGTGCCAGCAGTTATAGGGTAGCGGGGGATAGCACCGGGGAGCTGTTTTTT
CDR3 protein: CASSYRVAGDSTGELFF

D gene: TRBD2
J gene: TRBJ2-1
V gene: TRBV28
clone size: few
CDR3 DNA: TGTGCCAGCATACTAGCGGGAGGGAGCTCCTACAATGAGCAGTTCTTC
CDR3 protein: CASILAGGSSYNEQFF

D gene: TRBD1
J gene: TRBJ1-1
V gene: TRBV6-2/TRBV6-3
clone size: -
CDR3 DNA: TGTGCCAGCAGCCTAAAGGACAGGGCAAGTGAAACTGAAGCTTTCTTT
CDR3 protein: CASSLKDRASETEAFF

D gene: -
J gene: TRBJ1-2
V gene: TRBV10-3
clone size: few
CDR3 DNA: TGTGCCATCAGTGAGTCTTCAGGGTATGGCTACACCTTC
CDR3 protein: CAISESSGYGYTF

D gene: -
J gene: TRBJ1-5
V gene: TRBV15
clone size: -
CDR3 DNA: TGTGCCACCAGCAGAGTCGAGGGAAGGGATCAGCCCCAGCATTTT
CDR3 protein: CATSRVEGRDQPQHF

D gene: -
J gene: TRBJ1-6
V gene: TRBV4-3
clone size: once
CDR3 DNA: TGCGCCAGCAGCCAAGACAGGACAGAACTCTCCTATAATTCACCCCTCCACTTT
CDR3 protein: CASSQDRTELSYNSPLHF

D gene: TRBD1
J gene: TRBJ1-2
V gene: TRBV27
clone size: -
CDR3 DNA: TGTGCCAGCAGCCAAAAACAGGGGAGCTTCTATGGCTACACCTTC
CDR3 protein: CASSQKQGSFYGYTF

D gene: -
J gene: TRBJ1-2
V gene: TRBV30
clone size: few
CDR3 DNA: TGTGCCTGGAGGGGCGTTGGGCCCTATGGCTACACCTTC
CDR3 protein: CAWRGVGPYGYTF

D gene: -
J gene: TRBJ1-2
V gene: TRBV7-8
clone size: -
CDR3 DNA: TGTGCCAGCAGCTTTTATTTCAGTGGCTACACCTTC
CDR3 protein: CASSFYFSGYTF

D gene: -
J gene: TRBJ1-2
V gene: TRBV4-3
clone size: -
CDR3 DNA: TGCGCCAGCAGCCAAGAGGTGGGGAGCTATGGCTACACCTTC
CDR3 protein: CASSQEVGSYGYTF

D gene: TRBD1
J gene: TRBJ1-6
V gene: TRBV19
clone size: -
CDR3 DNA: TGTGCCAGTAGTGACAGGGGTTATAATTCACCCCTCCACTTT
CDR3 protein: CASSDRGYNSPLHF

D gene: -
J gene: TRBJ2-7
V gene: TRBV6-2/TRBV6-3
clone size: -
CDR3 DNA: TGTGCCAGCAGTTCCCTCGAGGTCCCCACCTACGAGCAGTACTTC
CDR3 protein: CASSSLEVPTYEQYF